This entry is about one TCR beta chain. Sequenced by immunoSEQ multiplex PCR; TCRdb stores in-frame clones only, minus some. The repertoire holds some 800,000 clones, with about 92% as singletons. CDR3 length equals 12 residues. The V end was cut by 7 bases, the J end by 1 base, with 9 bases between. The V gene's germline CDR1 is SGHDT and CDR2 YYEEEE. This specimen comes from a study of shared clonotypes between healthy human individuals. Naive CD8 cells lacked CD45RO, underwent positive selection for CCR7 and left out terminally differentiated effector memory CD45RA+ cells. What was sequenced was naive CD8+ T cells sorted from blood. The source is a young man in good health. The rearrangement uses TRBV5-6 and TRBJ2-7; no clear D. CDR3 loop: CASQSRSYEQYF. Written as DNA, the CDR3 is TGTGCCAGCCAGAGTAGGTCCTACGAGCAGTACTTC.